The present entry profiles one T cell receptor beta chain with its context. This sample was included in a study of blood T cells in healthy people across ages. Whole-study context: In model experiments, template switching was able to capture about one barcoded beta molecule for every two T cells that were present.

A second PCR, run for about 6 to 12 cycles, used a sample-barcoded 5' primer plus a J-beta primer mix. Each CDR3 protein is one row after TCRdb ran MiXCR on the 5' RACE reads. The sample lists hundreds of thousands of distinct CDR3 sequences, around 25% occurring once. CDR1 and CDR2 from the germline V gene are SEHNR and FQNEAQ (reference sequence). The J segment lost 9 bases and the V segment lost 5 bases, leaving 9 bases of the junction unmatched. This CDR3 spans 14 amino acids. The same data also went into a second study, on T cells of mothers and their children. This second study says: Material was donated by three healthy Caucasian mothers and their six children. Regardless of relatedness, pairs show thymic selection shaping TCR recombination output in a similar manner.

This rearrangement joins TRBV7-9 to TRBJ2-2, with 7 nucleotides matching TRBD1. The sample taken for sequencing was blood. This receptor was taken from a boy aged 10-17 years in good health. The CDR3 loop reads CASSAGTANWELFF. The CDR3 DNA sequence: TGTGCCAGCAGCGCCGGGACAGCCAACTGGGAGCTGTTTTTT. Filled out from reference TRBV7-9 and TRBJ2-2, the complete variable domain reads DTGVSQNPRHKITKRGQNVTFRCDPISEHNRLYWYRQTLGQGPEFLTYFQNEAQLEKSRLLSDRFSAERPKGSFSTLEIQRTEQGDSAMYLCASSAGTANWELFFGEGSRLTVL.